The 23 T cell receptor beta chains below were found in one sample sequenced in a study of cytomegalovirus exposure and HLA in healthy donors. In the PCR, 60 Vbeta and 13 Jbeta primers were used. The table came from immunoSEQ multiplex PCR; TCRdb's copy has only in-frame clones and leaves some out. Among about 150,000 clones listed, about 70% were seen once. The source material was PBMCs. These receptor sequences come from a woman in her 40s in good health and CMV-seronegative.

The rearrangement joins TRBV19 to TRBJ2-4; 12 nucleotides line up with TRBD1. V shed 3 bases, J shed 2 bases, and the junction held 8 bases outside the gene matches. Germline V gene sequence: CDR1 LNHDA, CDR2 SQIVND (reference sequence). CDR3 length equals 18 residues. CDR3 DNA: TGTGCCAGTAGTATCCGGGACAGGGGGCGCGGGACCAAAAACATTCAGTACTTC. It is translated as CASSIRDRGRGTKNIQYF.

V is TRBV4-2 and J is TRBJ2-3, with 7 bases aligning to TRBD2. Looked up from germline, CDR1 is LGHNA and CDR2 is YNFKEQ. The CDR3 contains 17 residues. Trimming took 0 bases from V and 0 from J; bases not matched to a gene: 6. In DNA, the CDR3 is TGTGCCAGCAGCCAAGATTTAGCGGGTGCTAGCACAGATACGCAGTATTTT. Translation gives CASSQDLAGASTDTQYF.

The CDR3 bases are TGTGCCAGCAGCCCAGGGGTTATATCGGAGACCCAGTACTTC. This gives the protein CASSPGVISETQYF. The rearrangement uses TRBV7-9 and TRBJ2-5; tentative D call: TRBD1 (6 bases). Per the germline V gene, CDR1 is SEHNR and CDR2 is FQNEAQ (reference sequence). This CDR3 region has 14 residues. The ends were cut back, 5 bases at V and 5 bases at J, with 15 bases in the middle. The full variable domain, rest sourced from reference TRBV7-9 and TRBJ2-5, is DTGVSQNPRHKITKRGQNVTFRCDPISEHNRLYWYRQTLGQGPEFLTYFQNEAQLEKSRLLSDRFSAERPKGSFSTLEIQRTEQGDSAMYLCASSPGVISETQYFGPGTRLLVL.

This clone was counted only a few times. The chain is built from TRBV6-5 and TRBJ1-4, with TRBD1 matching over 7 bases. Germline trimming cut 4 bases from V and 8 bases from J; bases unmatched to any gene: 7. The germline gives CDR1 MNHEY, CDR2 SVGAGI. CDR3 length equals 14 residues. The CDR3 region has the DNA TGTGCCAGCAGTTTCATGGGACAGCACGAAAAACTGTTTTTT. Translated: CASSFMGQHEKLFF.

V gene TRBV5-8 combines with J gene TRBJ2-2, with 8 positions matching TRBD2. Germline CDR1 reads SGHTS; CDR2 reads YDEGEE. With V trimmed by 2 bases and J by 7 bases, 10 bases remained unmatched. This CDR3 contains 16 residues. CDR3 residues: CASSLGAAGVIGELFF. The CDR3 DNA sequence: TGTGCCAGCAGCTTAGGTGCAGCGGGGGTAATCGGGGAGCTGTTTTTT.

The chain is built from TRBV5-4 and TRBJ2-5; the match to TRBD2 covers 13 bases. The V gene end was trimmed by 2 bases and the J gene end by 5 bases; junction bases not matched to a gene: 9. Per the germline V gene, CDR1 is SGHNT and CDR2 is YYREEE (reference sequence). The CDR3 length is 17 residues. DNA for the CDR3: TGTGCCAGCAGCTTCTCCGGGACTAGCGGGATAGGGGAGACCCAGTACTTC. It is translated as CASSFSGTSGIGETQYF.

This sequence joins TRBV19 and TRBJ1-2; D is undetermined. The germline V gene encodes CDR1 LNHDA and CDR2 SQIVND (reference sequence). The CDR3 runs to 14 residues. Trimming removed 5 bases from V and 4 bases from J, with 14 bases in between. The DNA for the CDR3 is TGTGCCAGTAGTGATCAGGCAGAGACCTATGGCTACACCTTC. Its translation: CASSDQAETYGYTF.

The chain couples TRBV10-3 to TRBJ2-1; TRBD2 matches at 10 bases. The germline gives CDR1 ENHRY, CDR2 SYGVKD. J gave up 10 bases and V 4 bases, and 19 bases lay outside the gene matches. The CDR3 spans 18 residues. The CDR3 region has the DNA TGTGCCATCAGTGGCGGGACTAGCGACCATCTGGCCCCCAGCGAGCAGTTCTTC. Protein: CAISGGTSDHLAPSEQFF.

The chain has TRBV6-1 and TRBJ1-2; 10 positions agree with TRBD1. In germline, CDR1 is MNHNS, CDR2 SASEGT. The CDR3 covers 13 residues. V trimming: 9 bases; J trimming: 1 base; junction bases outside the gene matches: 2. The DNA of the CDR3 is TGTGCCAGTCGGGACAGGGGTAACTATGGCTACACCTTC. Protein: CASRDRGNYGYTF.

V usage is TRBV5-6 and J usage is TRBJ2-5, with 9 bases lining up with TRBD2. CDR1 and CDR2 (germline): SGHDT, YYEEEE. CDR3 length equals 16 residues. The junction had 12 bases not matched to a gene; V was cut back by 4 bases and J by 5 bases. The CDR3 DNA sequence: TGTGCCAGCAGCCTCCCCCCGGCGGGAGGGCGGGAGACCCAGTACTTC. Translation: CASSLPPAGGRETQYF.

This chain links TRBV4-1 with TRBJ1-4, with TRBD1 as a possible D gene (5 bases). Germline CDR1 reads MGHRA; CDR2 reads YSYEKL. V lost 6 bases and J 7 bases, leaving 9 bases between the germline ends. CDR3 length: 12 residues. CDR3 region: CASSSRAEKLFF. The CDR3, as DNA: TGCGCCAGCAGTTCCAGGGCTGAAAAACTGTTTTTT.

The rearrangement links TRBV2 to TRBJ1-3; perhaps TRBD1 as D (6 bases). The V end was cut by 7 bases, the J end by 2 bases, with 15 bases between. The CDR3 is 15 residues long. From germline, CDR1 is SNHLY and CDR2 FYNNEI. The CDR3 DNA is TGTGCCAGCATTCCCGACAGGCGGACTGGAAACACCATATATTTT. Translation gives CASIPDRRTGNTIYF.

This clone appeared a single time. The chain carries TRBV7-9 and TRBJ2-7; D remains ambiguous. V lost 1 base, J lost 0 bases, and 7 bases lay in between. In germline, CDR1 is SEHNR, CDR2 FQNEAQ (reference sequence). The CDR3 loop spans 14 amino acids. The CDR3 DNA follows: TGTGCCAGCAGCTTAGAGAGCCGCTCCTACGAGCAGTACTTC. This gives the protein CASSLESRSYEQYF.

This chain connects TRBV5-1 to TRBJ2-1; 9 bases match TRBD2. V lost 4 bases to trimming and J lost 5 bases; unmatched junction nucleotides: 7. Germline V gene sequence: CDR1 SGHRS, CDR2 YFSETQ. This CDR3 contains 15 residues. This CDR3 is CASSDSSGGNNEQFF. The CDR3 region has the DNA TGCGCCAGCAGCGACAGTAGCGGGGGTAACAATGAGCAGTTCTTC. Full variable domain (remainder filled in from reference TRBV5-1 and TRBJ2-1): KAGVTQTPRYLIKTRGQQVTLSCSPISGHRSVSWYQQTPGQGLQFLFEYFSETQRNKGNFPGRFSGRQFSNSRSEMNVSTLELGDSALYLCASSDSSGGNNEQFFGPGTRLTVL.

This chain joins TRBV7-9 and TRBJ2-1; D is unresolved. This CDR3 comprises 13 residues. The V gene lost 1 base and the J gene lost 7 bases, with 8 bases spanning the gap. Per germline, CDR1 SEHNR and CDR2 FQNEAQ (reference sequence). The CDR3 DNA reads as TGTGCCAGCAGCTTAGGGGCCGGTAATGAGCAGTTCTTC. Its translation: CASSLGAGNEQFF.

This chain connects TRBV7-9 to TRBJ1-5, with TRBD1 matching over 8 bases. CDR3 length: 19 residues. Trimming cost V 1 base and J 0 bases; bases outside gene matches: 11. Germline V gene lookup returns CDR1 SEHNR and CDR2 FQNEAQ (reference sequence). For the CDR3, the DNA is TGTGCCAGCAGCTTAGGAACCTGGACAGGGATTTATAGCAATCAGCCCCAGCATTTT. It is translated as CASSLGTWTGIYSNQPQHF.

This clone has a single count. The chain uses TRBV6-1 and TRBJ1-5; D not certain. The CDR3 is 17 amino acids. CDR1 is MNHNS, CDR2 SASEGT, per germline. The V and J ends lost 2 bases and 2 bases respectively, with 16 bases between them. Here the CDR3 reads CASSEMPAGGGNQPQHF. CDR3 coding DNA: TGTGCCAGCAGTGAAATGCCAGCAGGAGGCGGCAATCAGCCCCAGCATTTT.

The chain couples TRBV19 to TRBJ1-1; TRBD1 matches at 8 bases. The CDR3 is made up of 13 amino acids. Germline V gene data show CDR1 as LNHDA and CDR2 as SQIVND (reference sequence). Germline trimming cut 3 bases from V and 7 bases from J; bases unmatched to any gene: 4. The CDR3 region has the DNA TGTGCCAGTAGTATGACAGGGGTAAGTGAAGCTTTCTTT. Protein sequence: CASSMTGVSEAFF. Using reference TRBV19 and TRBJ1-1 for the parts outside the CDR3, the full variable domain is DGGITQSPKYLFRKEGQNVTLSCEQNLNHDAMYWYRQDPGQGLRLIYYSQIVNDFQKGDIAEGYSVSREKKESFPLTVTSAQKNPTAFYLCASSMTGVSEAFFGQGTRLTVV.

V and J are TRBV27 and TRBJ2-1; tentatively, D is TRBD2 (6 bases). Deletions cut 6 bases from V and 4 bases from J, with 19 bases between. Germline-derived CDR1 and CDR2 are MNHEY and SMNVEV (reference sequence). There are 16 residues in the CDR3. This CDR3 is CASRTLAPKFYNEQFF. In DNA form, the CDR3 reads TGTGCCAGCAGAACCCTAGCGCCAAAATTTTACAATGAGCAGTTCTTC.

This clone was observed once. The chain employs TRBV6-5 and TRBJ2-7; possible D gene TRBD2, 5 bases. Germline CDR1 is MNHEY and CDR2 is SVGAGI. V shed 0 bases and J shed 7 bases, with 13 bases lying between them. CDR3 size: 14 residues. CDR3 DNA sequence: TGTGCCAGCAGTTACTCGACGGAAACGGGAGAGCAGTACTTC. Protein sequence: CASSYSTETGEQYF.

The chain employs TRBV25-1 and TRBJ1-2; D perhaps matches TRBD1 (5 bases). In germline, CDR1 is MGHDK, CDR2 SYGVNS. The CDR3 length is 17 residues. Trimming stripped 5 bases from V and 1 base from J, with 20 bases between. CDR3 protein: CASSMGLQGRLNYGYTF. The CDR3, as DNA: TGTGCCAGCAGTATGGGACTTCAGGGACGCCTTAACTATGGCTACACCTTC.

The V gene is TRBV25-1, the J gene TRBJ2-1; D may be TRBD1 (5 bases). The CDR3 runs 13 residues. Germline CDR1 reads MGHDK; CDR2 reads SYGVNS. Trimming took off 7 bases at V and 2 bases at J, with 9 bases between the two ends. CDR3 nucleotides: TGTGCCAGCAAGGAAGGGGCCTACAATGAGCAGTTCTTC. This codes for CASKEGAYNEQFF.

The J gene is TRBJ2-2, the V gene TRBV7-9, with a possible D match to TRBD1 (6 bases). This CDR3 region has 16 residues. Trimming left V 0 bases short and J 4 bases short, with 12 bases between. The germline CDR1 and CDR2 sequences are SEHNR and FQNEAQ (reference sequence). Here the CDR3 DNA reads TGTGCCAGCAGCTTAGCATGGACAGACCCCACCGGGGAGCTGTTTTTT. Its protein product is CASSLAWTDPTGELFF.